The 23 T cell receptor beta chains below come from one sample, sequenced in a study of blood T cell repertoires in COVID-19. Data came from immunoSEQ multiplex PCR; TCRdb stores just in-frame clones and leaves some out. The repertoire includes a few hundred thousand clones, more than 75% of them detected once, and about 3% sits in the top ten. Sequencing input: PBMCs or T cells enriched from blood (not recorded which). These receptors came from a woman aged 25 to 39 who had recovered from COVID-19.

The chain employs TRBV9 and TRBJ2-7; 12 nucleotides match TRBD1. The CDR3 has 15 amino acids. V lost 3 bases and J lost 5; bases outside the gene matches: 6. Germline CDR1 reads SGDLS; CDR2 reads YYNGEE. The CDR3 loop is CASSAAGTGGHEQYF. The DNA of the CDR3 is TGTGCCAGCAGCGCAGCCGGGACAGGGGGCCACGAGCAGTACTTC.

This clone has ten or more counts. The chain employs TRBV2 and TRBJ1-1, with D possibly TRBD1 on 5 matching bases. The CDR3 runs to 13 residues. CDR1 SNHLY and CDR2 FYNNEI come from the germline V gene. Trimming cost V 4 bases and J 8 bases, with 14 bases left between them. The CDR3 protein is CASSAERRGEAFF. CDR3 DNA: TGTGCCAGCAGTGCCGAGAGGAGGGGAGAAGCTTTCTTT.

The chain employs TRBV15 and TRBJ1-4, with D maybe TRBD1 (6 bases). In germline, CDR1 is LNHNV, CDR2 YYDKDF (reference sequence). The CDR3 totals 16 residues. The V end lost 0 bases, the J end lost 8 bases, and 16 bases lay between the germline ends. CDR3 coding DNA: TGTGCCACCAGCAGAGATAAACAGGGCGGTGGGGAAAAACTGTTTTTT. Translation gives CATSRDKQGGGEKLFF.

This chain links TRBV10-3 with TRBJ1-1; D gene uncertain. Germline values: CDR1 ENHRY, CDR2 SYGVKD. Between the trimmed V and J ends, which lost 4 bases and 1 base, there was a span of 7 bases. The CDR3 is 13 amino acids. The CDR3 DNA reads TGTGCCATCAGTGTACGGGAGAACACTGAAGCTTTCTTT. Translating it yields CAISVRENTEAFF.

This clone was seen more than once but under ten times. The rearrangement links TRBV3-1 (or the pseudogene TRBV3-2) to TRBJ1-1; D is unclear. The CDR3 extends over 12 amino acids. CDR1 is LGHDT and CDR2 is YNNKEL in the germline V gene (reference sequence). Trimming stripped 7 bases from V and 8 bases from J, with 14 bases between. CDR3 coding DNA: TGTGCCAGCACCCCCCTCTCGGGGGAAGCTTTCTTT. It yields the protein CASTPLSGEAFF.

The chain couples TRBV21-1 to TRBJ2-5; TRBD1 is the table's D call and was not checked against the DNA. TRBV21-1 is listed as a pseudogene. CDR3 length equals 14 residues. The CDR3 loop is CASSKADRQETQYF. CDR3 DNA sequence: TGTGCCAGCAGCAAAGCGGACAGACAAGAGACCCAGTACTTC.

The rearrangement joins TRBV5-6 to TRBJ2-7; 8 positions match TRBD2. CDR3 length equals 15 residues. Germline-derived CDR1 and CDR2 are SGHDT and YYEEEE. V lost 4 bases to trimming and J lost 2 bases; unmatched junction nucleotides: 8. The CDR3: CASSLQGLATYEQYF. CDR3 bases: TGTGCCAGCAGCCTCCAAGGACTAGCTACCTACGAGCAGTACTTC.

The V gene is TRBV28, the J gene TRBJ1-2; tentative D call: TRBD1 (5 bases). The germline V gene has CDR1 MDHEN and CDR2 SYDVKM. The ends were cut back, 5 bases at V and 5 bases at J, with 18 bases in the middle. The CDR3 is made up of 15 amino acids. The CDR3 loop is CASSPARGLKYGYTF. The CDR3 DNA reads TGTGCCAGCAGTCCGGCGAGGGGACTTAAGTATGGCTACACCTTC.

The gene calls are TRBV7-8 and TRBJ2-1; TRBD1 matches 8 bases. V lost 4 bases and J lost 4; bases outside the gene matches: 6. The CDR3 runs to 15 residues. The germline CDR1 and CDR2 sequences are SGHVS and FQNEAQ. CDR3: CASSSQGVAYNEQFF. In nucleotides, the CDR3 is TGTGCCAGCAGCTCACAGGGGGTTGCGTACAATGAGCAGTTCTTC.

This clone was recorded once. The chain links TRBV19 to TRBJ1-2; TRBD1 matches at 7 bases. V was clipped by 0 bases and J by 2 bases; unmatched bases: 6. Germline CDR1 is LNHDA and CDR2 is SQIVND (reference sequence). This CDR3 contains 16 residues. The CDR3 loop is CASSIDLRTGNYGYTF. In DNA, the CDR3 is TGTGCCAGTAGTATAGATCTCCGGACAGGAAACTATGGCTACACCTTC.

The rearrangement uses TRBV19 and TRBJ1-2; no definite D call. The germline V and J ends were trimmed by 9 bases and 6 bases, with 23 bases remaining between them. CDR1 is LNHDA, CDR2 SQIVND, per germline (reference sequence). This CDR3 spans 15 amino acids. The CDR3 region is CASLPGSLRLDGYTF. The CDR3 coding sequence is TGTGCCAGCCTCCCGGGGAGCCTGCGCTTGGATGGCTACACCTTC.

The V call is TRBV24-1, the J call TRBJ1-2, with TRBD1 matching over 9 bases. The CDR3 contains 14 residues. V lost 4 bases and J lost 6; bases outside the gene matches: 5. Germline loops: CDR1 KGHDR, CDR2 SFDVKD. The CDR3 is CATSDSQGANGYTF. DNA of the CDR3: TGTGCCACCAGTGACTCACAGGGGGCGAATGGCTACACCTTC.

The rearrangement uses TRBV28 and TRBJ1-6; possibly TRBD1 for D (5 bases). CDR3 length: 17 amino acids. Trimming pared 7 bases from V and 11 bases from J, leaving 27 bases between. From germline, CDR1 is MDHEN and CDR2 SYDVKM. This CDR3 is CASKGHTGRVDGTPLHF. The CDR3 region has the DNA TGTGCCAGCAAGGGGCATACAGGCCGGGTAGATGGGACACCCCTCCACTTT.

This clone showed up just a few times. The chain joins TRBV27 to TRBJ2-7; TRBD1 is a possible D gene (6 bases). CDR3 size: 14 residues. V was shortened by 4 bases and J by 3 bases, with 13 bases between the two germline ends. The germline gives CDR1 MNHEY, CDR2 SMNVEV (reference sequence). The CDR3 region is CASSSTGTIYEQYF. The CDR3 DNA reads TGTGCCAGCAGTTCTACCGGGACAATCTACGAGCAGTACTTC.

The CDR3 DNA is TGTGCCAGCAGTCCCGGGACAGGGACTTCACCCCTCCACTTT. This sequence encodes CASSPGTGTSPLHF. This chain connects TRBV28 to TRBJ1-6, with TRBD1 matching over 9 bases. Looked up from germline, CDR1 is MDHEN and CDR2 is SYDVKM. Germline trimming cut 5 bases from V and 9 bases from J; bases unmatched to any gene: 5. The CDR3 loop spans 14 amino acids.

The CDR3 spells CASSNAKPRTDNQPQHF. The CDR3 region has the DNA TGTGCCAGCAGCAATGCCAAGCCTCGGACAGATAATCAGCCCCAGCATTTT. This chain links TRBV21-1 with TRBJ1-5; TRBD1 is taken as the D call from the table, unchecked against the DNA. TRBV21-1 is noted as a pseudogene. There are 17 residues in the CDR3.

V gene TRBV29-1 combines with J gene TRBJ1-1; 7 bases match TRBD1. This CDR3 contains 12 residues. CDR1 is SQVTM, CDR2 ANQGSEA, per germline. V gave up 6 bases and J gave up 3 bases; unmatched junction bases: 4. CDR3 region: CSVAGTDTEAFF. CDR3 bases: TGCAGCGTGGCCGGGACAGACACTGAAGCTTTCTTT.

The J gene is TRBJ2-5, the V gene TRBV6-6, with 9 bases that match TRBD1. Germline CDR1 MNHNY, CDR2 SVGAGI (reference sequence). The CDR3 runs to 14 residues. The V and J ends lost 4 bases and 5 bases, in that order; junction bases with no gene match: 5. CDR3: CASSSTGGWETQYF. Here the CDR3 DNA reads TGTGCCAGCAGTTCAACAGGGGGCTGGGAGACCCAGTACTTC.

This clone was seen only a few times. J is TRBJ1-2 and V is TRBV11-1; 8 bases are a match to TRBD1. Germline V gives CDR1 SGHAT, CDR2 FQDESV (reference sequence). CDR3 length: 16 residues. J was trimmed by 7 bases and V by 2 bases; bases with no gene match: 12. CDR3 DNA: TGTGCCAGCAGCTTATTCTCCGGACAGGGAAAGCTTGGCTACACCTTC. Its translation is CASSLFSGQGKLGYTF.

The chain carries TRBV28 and TRBJ2-5; D gene uncertain. The CDR3 loop spans 13 amino acids. Trimming removed 1 base from V and 2 bases from J, with 5 bases in between. Germline CDR1 MDHEN, CDR2 SYDVKM. In DNA form, the CDR3 reads TGTGCCAGCAGTTTATCAGGACAAGAGACCCAGTACTTC. This gives the protein CASSLSGQETQYF.

This chain uses TRBV19 with TRBJ2-1, with 7 bases aligning to TRBD1. V shed 4 bases, J shed 8 bases, and the junction held 5 bases outside the gene matches. Germline V gene sequence: CDR1 LNHDA, CDR2 SQIVND (reference sequence). The CDR3 loop spans 13 amino acids. CDR3 coding DNA: TGTGCCAGTAGTACCGACAGGGCCGATGAGCAGTTCTTC. It is translated as CASSTDRADEQFF.

This clone has just a few counts. The chain recombines TRBV21-1 with TRBJ1-2; TRBD1 was called by the table and not checked on the DNA. TRBV21-1 is given as a pseudogene. The CDR3 has 15 amino acids. CDR3 sequence reads: CASSKARDREDGYTF. Here the CDR3 DNA reads TGTGCCAGCAGCAAAGCCAGGGACAGGGAAGACGGCTACACCTTC.

V is TRBV5-1 and J is TRBJ2-1, with D hard to call. With 2 bases removed from V and 3 bases from J, the gap between germline ends came to 15 bases. CDR1 and CDR2 (germline): SGHRS, YFSETQ. The CDR3 spans 16 residues. Written as DNA, the CDR3 is TGCGCCAGCAGCTTTGTTGGGCTACCAAACTACAATGAGCAGTTCTTC. Translation gives CASSFVGLPNYNEQFF. The full variable domain, with the rest looked up from reference TRBV5-1 and TRBJ2-1, is KAGVTQTPRYLIKTRGQQVTLSCSPISGHRSVSWYQQTPGQGLQFLFEYFSETQRNKGNFPGRFSGRQFSNSRSEMNVSTLELGDSALYLCASSFVGLPNYNEQFFGPGTRLTVL.